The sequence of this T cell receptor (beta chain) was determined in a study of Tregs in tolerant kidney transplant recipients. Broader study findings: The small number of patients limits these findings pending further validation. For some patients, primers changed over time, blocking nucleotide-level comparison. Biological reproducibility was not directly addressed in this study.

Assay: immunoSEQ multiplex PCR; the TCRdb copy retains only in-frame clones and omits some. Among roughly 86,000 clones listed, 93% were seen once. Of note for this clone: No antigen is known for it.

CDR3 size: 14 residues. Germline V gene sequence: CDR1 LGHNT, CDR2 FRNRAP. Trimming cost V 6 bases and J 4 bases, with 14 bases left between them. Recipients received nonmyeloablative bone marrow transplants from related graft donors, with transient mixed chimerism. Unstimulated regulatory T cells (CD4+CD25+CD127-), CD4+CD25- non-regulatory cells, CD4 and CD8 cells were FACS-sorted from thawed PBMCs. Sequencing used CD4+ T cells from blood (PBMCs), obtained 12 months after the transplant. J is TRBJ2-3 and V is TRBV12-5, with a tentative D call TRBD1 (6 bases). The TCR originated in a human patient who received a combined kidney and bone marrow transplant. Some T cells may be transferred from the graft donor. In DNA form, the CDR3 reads TGTGCTAGTGGCTCGGACAGAGGGGCAGATACGCAGTATTTT. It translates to CASGSDRGADTQYF.